This TCR beta chain was documented in a study of blood T cell repertoires in COVID-19. Looking at the study overall: T cells, B-cell-depleted T cells, or PBMCs provided the cDNA or gDNA that served as material.

The CDR3 runs to 12 residues. V gave up 0 bases and J gave up 9 bases, with 6 bases separating them. Per the germline V gene, CDR1 is LGHDT and CDR2 is YNNKEL (reference sequence). Authors' data handling: Amplification of reference gene primers was used by the study to estimate nucleated cell counts. Only in-frame clones appear in the TCRdb table, and some are missing; sequencing was by immunoSEQ multiplex PCR. The V and J calls and clone size were taken over from that table, and D and trimming were inferred from the DNA. This sample has 100,000 to 150,000 clones, with roughly 84% found just once. Sequencing used peripheral blood. This receptor was identified in a young woman who had recovered from COVID-19. This sequence joins TRBV3-1 (or the pseudogene TRBV3-2) and TRBJ2-1; D is ambiguous. CDR3 DNA sequence: TGTGCCAGCAGCCAAGATCAGGTTGAGCAGTTCTTC. Its translation is CASSQDQVEQFF.